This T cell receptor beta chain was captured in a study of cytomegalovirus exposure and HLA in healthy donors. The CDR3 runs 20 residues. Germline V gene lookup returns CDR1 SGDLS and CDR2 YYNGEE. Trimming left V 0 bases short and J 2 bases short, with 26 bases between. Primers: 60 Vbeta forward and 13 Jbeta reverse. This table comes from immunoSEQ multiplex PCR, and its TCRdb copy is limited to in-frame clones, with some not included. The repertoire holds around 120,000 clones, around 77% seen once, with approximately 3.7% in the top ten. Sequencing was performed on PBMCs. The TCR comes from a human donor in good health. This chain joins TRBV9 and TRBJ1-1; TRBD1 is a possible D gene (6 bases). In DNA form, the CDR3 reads TGTGCCAGCAGCGTAGCCAACGTTGCAGGGGCGCCCATCCCTAACACTGAAGCTTTCTTT. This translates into CASSVANVAGAPIPNTEAFF.